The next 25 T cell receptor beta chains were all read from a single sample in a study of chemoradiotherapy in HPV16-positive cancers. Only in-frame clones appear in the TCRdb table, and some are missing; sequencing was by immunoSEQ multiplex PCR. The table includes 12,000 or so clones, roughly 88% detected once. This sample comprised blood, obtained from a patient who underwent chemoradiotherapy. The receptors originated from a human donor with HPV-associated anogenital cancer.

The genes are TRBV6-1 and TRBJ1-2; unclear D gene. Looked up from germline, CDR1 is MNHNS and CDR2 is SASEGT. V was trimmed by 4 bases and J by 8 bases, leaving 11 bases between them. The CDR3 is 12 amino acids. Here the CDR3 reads CASSGSPWGYTF. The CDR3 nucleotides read TGTGCCAGCAGTGGTTCCCCCTGGGGCTACACCTTC.

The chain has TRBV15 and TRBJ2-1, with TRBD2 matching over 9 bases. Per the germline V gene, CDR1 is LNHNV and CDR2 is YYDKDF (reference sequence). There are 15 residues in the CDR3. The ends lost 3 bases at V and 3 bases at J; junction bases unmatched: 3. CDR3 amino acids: CATSSLAGSYNEQFF. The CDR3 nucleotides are TGTGCCACCAGCAGCCTAGCGGGAAGCTACAATGAGCAGTTCTTC.

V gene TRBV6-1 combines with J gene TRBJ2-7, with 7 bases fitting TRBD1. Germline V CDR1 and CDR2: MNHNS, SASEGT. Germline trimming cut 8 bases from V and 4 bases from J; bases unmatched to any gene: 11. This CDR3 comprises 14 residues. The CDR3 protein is CASHIVGRGYEQYF. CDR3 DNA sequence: TGTGCCAGCCATATAGTGGGCAGGGGGTACGAGCAGTACTTC.

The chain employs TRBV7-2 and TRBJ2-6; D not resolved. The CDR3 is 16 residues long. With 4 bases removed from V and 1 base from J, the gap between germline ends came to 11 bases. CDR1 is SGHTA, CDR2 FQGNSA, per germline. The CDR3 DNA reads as TGTGCCAGCAGCTCTGGTGGAAATTCTGGGGCCAACGTCCTGACTTTC. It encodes CASSSGGNSGANVLTF. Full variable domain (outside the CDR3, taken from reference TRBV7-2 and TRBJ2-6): GAGVSQSPSNKVTEKGKDVELRCDPISGHTALYWYRQSLGQGLEFLIYFQGNSAPDKSGLPSDRFSAERTGGSVSTLTIQRTQQEDSAVYLCASSSGGNSGANVLTFGAGSRLTVL.

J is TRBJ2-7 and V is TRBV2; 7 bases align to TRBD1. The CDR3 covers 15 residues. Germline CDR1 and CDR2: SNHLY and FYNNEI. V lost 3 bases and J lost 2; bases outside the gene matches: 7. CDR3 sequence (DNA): TGTGCCAGCAGTGAGGGGCAGGGGGATACCTACGAGCAGTACTTC. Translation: CASSEGQGDTYEQYF.

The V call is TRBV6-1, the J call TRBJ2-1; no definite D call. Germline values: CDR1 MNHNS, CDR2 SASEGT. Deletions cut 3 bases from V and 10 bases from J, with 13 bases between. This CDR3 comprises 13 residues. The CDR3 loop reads CASSDLGSWEQFF. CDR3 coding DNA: TGTGCCAGCAGTGATCTAGGGTCGTGGGAGCAGTTCTTC.

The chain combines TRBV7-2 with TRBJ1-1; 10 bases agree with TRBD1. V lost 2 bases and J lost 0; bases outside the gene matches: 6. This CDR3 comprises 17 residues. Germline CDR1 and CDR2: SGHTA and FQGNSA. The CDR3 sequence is CASSLRDRGFVNTEAFF. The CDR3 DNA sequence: TGTGCCAGCAGCTTAAGGGACAGGGGTTTTGTGAACACTGAAGCTTTCTTT.

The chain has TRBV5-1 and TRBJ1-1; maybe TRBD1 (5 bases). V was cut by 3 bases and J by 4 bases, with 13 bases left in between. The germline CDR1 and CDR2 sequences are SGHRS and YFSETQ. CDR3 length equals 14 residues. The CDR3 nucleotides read TGCGCCAGCAGCTGGGGGGGGAAAACCACTGAAGCTTTCTTT. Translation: CASSWGGKTTEAFF.

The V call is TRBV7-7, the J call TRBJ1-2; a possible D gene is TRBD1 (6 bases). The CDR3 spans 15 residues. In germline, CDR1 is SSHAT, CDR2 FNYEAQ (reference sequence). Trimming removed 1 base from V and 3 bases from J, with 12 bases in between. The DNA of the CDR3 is TGTGCCAGCAGCTTAGTCGGCGGGGGCGACTATGGCTACACCTTC. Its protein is CASSLVGGGDYGYTF.

CDR3 region: CASIPDRGDTGELFF. DNA of the CDR3: TGCGCCAGCATCCCGGACAGGGGGGACACCGGGGAGCTGTTTTTT. V and J are TRBV10-2 and TRBJ2-2; the match to TRBD1 covers 10 bases. Germline V gene data show CDR1 as WSHSY and CDR2 as SAAADI. This CDR3 contains 15 residues. V was pared by 7 bases and J by 3 bases, with 5 bases of the junction left unmatched.

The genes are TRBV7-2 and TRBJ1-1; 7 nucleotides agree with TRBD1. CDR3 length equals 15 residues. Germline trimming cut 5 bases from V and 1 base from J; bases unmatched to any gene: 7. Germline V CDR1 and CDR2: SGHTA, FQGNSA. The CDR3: CASSQGGAGNTEAFF. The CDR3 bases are TGTGCCAGCAGCCAAGGGGGCGCGGGGAACACTGAAGCTTTCTTT.

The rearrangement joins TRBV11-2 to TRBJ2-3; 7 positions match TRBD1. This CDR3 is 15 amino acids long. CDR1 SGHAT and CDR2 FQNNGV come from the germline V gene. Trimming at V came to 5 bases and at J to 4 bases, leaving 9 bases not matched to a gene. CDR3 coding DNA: TGTGCCAGCAGCCCCCAGCCCCAGGGGGCAGATACGCAGTATTTT. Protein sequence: CASSPQPQGADTQYF.

This chain's CDR3 is CASSLPSLDTEAFF. The CDR3 nucleotides read TGTGCCAGCAGTTTACCTAGTCTGGACACTGAAGCTTTCTTT. The rearrangement uses TRBV28 and TRBJ1-1, with D unresolved. V was pared by 2 bases and J by 3 bases, with 10 bases between. This CDR3 has 14 residues. CDR1 and CDR2 from the germline V gene are MDHEN and SYDVKM.

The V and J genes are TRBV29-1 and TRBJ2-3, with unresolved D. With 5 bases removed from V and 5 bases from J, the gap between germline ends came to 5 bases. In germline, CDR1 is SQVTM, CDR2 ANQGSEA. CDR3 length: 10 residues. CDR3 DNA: TGCAGCGTTCGCGTAGATACGCAGTATTTT. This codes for CSVRVDTQYF.

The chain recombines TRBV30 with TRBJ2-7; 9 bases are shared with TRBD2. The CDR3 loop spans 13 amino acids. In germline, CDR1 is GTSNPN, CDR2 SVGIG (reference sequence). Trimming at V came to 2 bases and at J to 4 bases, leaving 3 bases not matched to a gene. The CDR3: CAWSISGGYEQYF. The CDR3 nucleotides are TGTGCCTGGAGTATAAGCGGGGGGTACGAGCAGTACTTC.

CDR3: CAWSVPQGNNQPQHF. The CDR3, as DNA: TGTGCCTGGAGTGTACCCCAGGGGAACAATCAGCCCCAGCATTTT. The chain joins TRBV30 to TRBJ1-5; perhaps TRBD1 as D (6 bases). Trimming removed 0 bases from V and 3 bases from J, with 12 bases in between. Germline V lookup: CDR1 GTSNPN, CDR2 SVGIG (reference sequence). This CDR3 comprises 15 residues.

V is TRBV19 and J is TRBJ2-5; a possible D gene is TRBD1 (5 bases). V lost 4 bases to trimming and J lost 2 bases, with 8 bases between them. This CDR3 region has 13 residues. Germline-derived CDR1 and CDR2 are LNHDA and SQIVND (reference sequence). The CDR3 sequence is CASSRGHQETQYF. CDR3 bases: TGTGCCAGTAGTAGAGGACATCAAGAGACCCAGTACTTC. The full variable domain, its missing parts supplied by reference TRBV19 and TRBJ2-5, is DGGITQSPKYLFRKEGQNVTLSCEQNLNHDAMYWYRQDPGQGLRLIYYSQIVNDFQKGDIAEGYSVSREKKESFPLTVTSAQKNPTAFYLCASSRGHQETQYFGPGTRLLVL.

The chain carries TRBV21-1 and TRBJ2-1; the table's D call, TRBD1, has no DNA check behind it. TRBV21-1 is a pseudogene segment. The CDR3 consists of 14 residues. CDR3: CASSKRTGGNEQFF. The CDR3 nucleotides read TGTGCCAGCAGCAAAAGAACAGGGGGCAATGAGCAGTTCTTC.

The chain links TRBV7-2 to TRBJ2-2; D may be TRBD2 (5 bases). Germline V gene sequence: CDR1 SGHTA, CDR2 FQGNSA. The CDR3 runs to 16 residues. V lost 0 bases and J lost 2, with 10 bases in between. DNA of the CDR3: TGTGCCAGCAGCTTAGCCCGGCTAGCAAACACCGGGGAGCTGTTTTTT. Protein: CASSLARLANTGELFF. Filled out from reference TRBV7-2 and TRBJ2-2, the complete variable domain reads GAGVSQSPSNKVTEKGKDVELRCDPISGHTALYWYRQSLGQGLEFLIYFQGNSAPDKSGLPSDRFSAERTGGSVSTLTIQRTQQEDSAVYLCASSLARLANTGELFFGEGSRLTVL.

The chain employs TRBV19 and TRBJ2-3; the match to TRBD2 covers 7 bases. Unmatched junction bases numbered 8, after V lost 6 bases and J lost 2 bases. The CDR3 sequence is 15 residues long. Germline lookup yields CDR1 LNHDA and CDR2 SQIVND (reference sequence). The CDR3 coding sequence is TGTGCCAGTAGCCCAGCGGGGCGCCACACAGATACGCAGTATTTT. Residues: CASSPAGRHTDTQYF. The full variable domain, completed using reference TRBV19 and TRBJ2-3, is DGGITQSPKYLFRKEGQNVTLSCEQNLNHDAMYWYRQDPGQGLRLIYYSQIVNDFQKGDIAEGYSVSREKKESFPLTVTSAQKNPTAFYLCASSPAGRHTDTQYFGPGTRLTVL.

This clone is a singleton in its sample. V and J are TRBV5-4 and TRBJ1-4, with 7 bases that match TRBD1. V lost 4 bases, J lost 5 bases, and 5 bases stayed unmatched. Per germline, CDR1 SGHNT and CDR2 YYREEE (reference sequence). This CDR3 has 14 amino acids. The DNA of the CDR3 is TGTGCCAGCAGCCCAGGGGGGATAAATGAAAAACTGTTTTTT. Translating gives CASSPGGINEKLFF.

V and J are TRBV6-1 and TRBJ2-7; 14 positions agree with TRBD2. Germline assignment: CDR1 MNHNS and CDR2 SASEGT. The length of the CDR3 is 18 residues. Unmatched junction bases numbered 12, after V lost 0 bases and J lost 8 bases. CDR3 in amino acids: CASSEAQDRLAGGFQQYF. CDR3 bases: TGTGCCAGCAGTGAAGCGCAGGATCGACTAGCGGGGGGGTTCCAGCAGTACTTC.

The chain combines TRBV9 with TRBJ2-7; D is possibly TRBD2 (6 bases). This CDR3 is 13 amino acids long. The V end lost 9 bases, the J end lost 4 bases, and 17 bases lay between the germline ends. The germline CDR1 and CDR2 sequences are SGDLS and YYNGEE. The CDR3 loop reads CAIYNIGTYEQYV. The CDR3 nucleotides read TGTGCCATCTATAACATAGGGACTTACGAGCAGTACGTC.

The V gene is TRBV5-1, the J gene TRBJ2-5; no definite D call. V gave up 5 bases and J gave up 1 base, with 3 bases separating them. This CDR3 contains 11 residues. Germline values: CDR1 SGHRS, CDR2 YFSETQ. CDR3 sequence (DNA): TGCGCCAGCAGGATCCAAGAGACCCAGTACTTC. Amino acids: CASRIQETQYF.

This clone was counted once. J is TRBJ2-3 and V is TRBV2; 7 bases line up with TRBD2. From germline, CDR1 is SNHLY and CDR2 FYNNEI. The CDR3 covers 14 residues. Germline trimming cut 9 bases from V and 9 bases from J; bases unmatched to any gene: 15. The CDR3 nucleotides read TGTGCCAGTTCAGACCGGGACTACATGGGGACGCAGTATTTT. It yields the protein CASSDRDYMGTQYF.